This TCR beta chain was retrieved from a study of CD8 T cells in Susac syndrome. The RNA input was 0.5 to 1 ug, and it was reverse transcribed with random hexamers. TCRdb ran MiXCR on the immunoSEQ multiplex PCR reads and lists one entry per CDR3 protein. The repertoire has about 280,000 distinct CDR3 sequences, about 88% of them found once; the top ten carry around 0.11%. Trimming pared 1 base from V and 3 bases from J, leaving 14 bases between. CDR1 is PRHDT and CDR2 is FYEKMQ in the germline V gene (reference sequence). CDR3 length equals 16 residues. This sequence originates from a human donor with multiple sclerosis. Source material: CD8+ T cells from PBMCs. V is TRBV13 and J is TRBJ2-3; tentatively, D is TRBD2 (6 bases). CDR3 DNA: TGTGCCAGCAGCTTAGATTTTGGGCTAGCGACAGATACGCAGTATTTT. It translates to CASSLDFGLATDTQYF.